The 5 T cell receptor beta chains given below trace back to one sample, sequenced in a study of T-cell memory formation after mild COVID-19. A single record per CDR3 protein comes from TCRdb applying MiXCR to the 5' RACE reads. Of hundreds of thousands of distinct CDR3 sequences listed, 20% to 25% are singletons. Source material: PBMCs or a T cell subset sorted from them (not recorded which). These receptors were collected from an adult woman who had mild COVID-19 (a few samples of this study predate the infection). Cell type and time point are not known.

This clonotype was observed a few times. This chain links TRBV11-3 with TRBJ2-4; D is perhaps TRBD1 or TRBD2 (6 bases each). Germline values: CDR1 SGHNT, CDR2 YENEEA. V lost 5 bases and J lost 0, with 20 bases in between. There are 18 residues in the CDR3. The CDR3 nucleotides read TGTGCCAGCAGCCCTCGGGACTTCCGAGGGGGAGCCAAAAACATTCAGTACTTC. Translation: CASSPRDFRGGAKNIQYF.

This chain links TRBV25-1 with TRBJ2-3, with 9 positions matching TRBD2. The germline V gene has CDR1 MGHDK and CDR2 SYGVNS. CDR3 length equals 20 residues. The V segment lost 0 bases and the J segment 0 bases; nucleotides outside the gene matches: 13. The CDR3 region is CASSEYKRGVTPPSTDTQYF. For the CDR3, the DNA is TGTGCCAGCAGTGAATATAAGCGGGGGGTGACCCCACCCAGCACAGATACGCAGTATTTT.

J is TRBJ2-7 and V is TRBV7-8, with D perhaps matching TRBD1 or TRBD2 (5 bases each). Germline assignment: CDR1 SGHVS and CDR2 FQNEAQ. The CDR3 has 17 amino acids. V was pared by 2 bases and J by 2 bases, with 19 bases between. DNA of the CDR3: TGTGCCAGCAGCTTATTGGGACGCAGTACGCCTCCCTACGAGCAGTACTTC. Amino acid sequence: CASSLLGRSTPPYEQYF.

Of note for this clonotype: Its ends do not fully match the called genes, so a read error is possible. The CDR3 DNA reads as TGCGCCAGCAGTTTGGCCCAAGACGATACAGGGATTAACACCGGGGAGCTGTTTTTT. The encoded protein is CASSLAQDDTGINTGELFF. This chain connects TRBV5-1 to TRBJ2-2; possibly TRBD1 for D (6 bases). CDR3 length equals 19 residues. Germline V gives CDR1 SGHRS, CDR2 YFSETQ. The whole variable domain, remainder taken from reference TRBV5-1 and TRBJ2-2, is KAGVTQTPRYLIKTRGQQVTLSCSPISGHRSVSWYQQTPGQGLQFLFEYFSETQRNKGNFPGRFSGRQFSNSRSEMNVSTLELGDSALYLCASSLAQDDTGINTGELFFGEGSRLTVL.

The rearrangement uses TRBV20-1 and TRBJ1-1; D may be TRBD1 (5 bases). Germline V CDR1 and CDR2: DFQATT, SNEGSKA (reference sequence). With 0 bases removed from V and 3 bases from J, the gap between germline ends came to 20 bases. This CDR3 region has 17 residues. CDR3 nucleotides: TGCAGTGCTAGAGATCTAAAGGACGATTGGGGGGACACTGAAGCTTTCTTT. Translation gives CSARDLKDDWGDTEAFF.